Below are 29 T cell receptor beta chains sequenced from a single sample in a study of CD8+CD57+ T cells in acquired aplastic anemia. TCR beta VDJ and CDR3 were profiled, and genomic DNA was the template. TCRdb processed the reads anew with MiXCR; each CDR3 protein has one entry. The sample includes 98,000 or so distinct CDR3 sequences, around 49% seen only once; the top ten take 25% to 35%. The sample taken for sequencing was sorted CD4+, CD8+, or CD8+CD57+ T cells (not recorded which) from PBMCs. These receptors were collected from a human donor in good health, serving as a control.

This clonotype was detected many times. The chain combines TRBV9 with TRBJ1-1, with a possible D match to TRBD1 (5 bases). CDR1 is SGDLS and CDR2 is YYNGEE in the germline V gene. V lost 6 bases to trimming and J lost 4 bases, with 19 bases between them. CDR3 length: 15 residues. The CDR3 sequence: CASTTTGGMTTEAFF. In DNA form, the CDR3 reads TGTGCCAGCACCACCACGGGGGGGATGACCACTGAAGCTTTCTTT.

In its sample, this clonotype was seen many times. V usage is TRBV9 and J usage is TRBJ2-7; tentatively, D is TRBD2 (6 bases). V was pared by 0 bases and J by 0 bases, with 10 bases between. CDR1 and CDR2 from the germline V gene are SGDLS and YYNGEE. The CDR3 covers 15 residues. The CDR3 loop reads CASSVGGEVSYEQYF. For the CDR3, the DNA is TGTGCCAGCAGCGTAGGCGGGGAGGTCTCCTACGAGCAGTACTTC.

As DNA, the CDR3 is TGTGCCAGCAGTTACTCGAGTGAAGCTTTCTTT. Protein product: CASSYSSEAFF. The J gene is TRBJ1-1, the V gene TRBV6-5; the D is unclear. Looked up from germline, CDR1 is MNHEY and CDR2 is SVGAGI. The CDR3 has 11 amino acids. Trimming cost V 0 bases and J 7 bases, with 3 bases left between them.

Comments on this clonotype: The junction shows a germline mismatch at one end, possibly a read error. The chain carries TRBV7-7 and TRBJ2-1; the match to TRBD1 covers 10 bases. This CDR3 is built from 14 residues. From germline, CDR1 is SSHAT and CDR2 FNYEAQ (reference sequence). The CDR3 is CASSLAGTGDEQFF. CDR3 nucleotides: TGTGCTAGCAGCTTAGCCGGGACAGGGGATGAGCAGTTCTTC.

V is TRBV19 and J is TRBJ1-2; tentative D call: TRBD1 (5 bases). The CDR3 length is 16 residues. V lost 2 bases and J lost 5, with 18 bases in between. The germline CDR1 and CDR2 sequences are LNHDA and SQIVND (reference sequence). The DNA for the CDR3 is TGTGCCAGTAGTATATGGACCCCCGACAGCCGGTATGGCTACACCTTC. Protein: CASSIWTPDSRYGYTF.

This rearrangement joins TRBV20-1 to TRBJ1-6, with no clear D. The CDR3 consists of 13 residues. V lost 0 bases to trimming and J lost 6 bases, with 6 bases between them. CDR1 and CDR2 (germline): DFQATT, SNEGSKA (reference sequence). The CDR3 bases are TGCAGTGCTAGAGATTTGAGTAATTCACCCCTCCACTTT. This gives the protein CSARDLSNSPLHF.

This clonotype was counted at least ten times. V gene TRBV29-1 combines with J gene TRBJ1-1, with unresolved D. CDR1 is SQVTM and CDR2 is ANQGSEA in the germline V gene. The CDR3 sequence is 11 residues long. The V gene lost 0 bases and the J gene lost 8 bases, with 7 bases spanning the gap. The chain's CDR3 is CSVEEAIEAFF. Written as DNA, the CDR3 is TGCAGCGTTGAAGAGGCGATAGAAGCTTTCTTT.

This clonotype was observed many times. This chain links TRBV7-6 with TRBJ2-1; TRBD2 matches 7 bases. The germline V gene encodes CDR1 SGHVS and CDR2 FNYEAQ. V was clipped by 8 bases and J by 8 bases; unmatched bases: 6. This CDR3 comprises 12 residues. The CDR3 sequence is CASRTSVDEQFF. The CDR3 DNA sequence: TGTGCCAGCCGCACTAGCGTAGATGAGCAGTTCTTC.

This clonotype was seen a single time. This chain connects TRBV10-3 to TRBJ2-7; unclear D gene. Between the trimmed V and J ends, which lost 0 bases and 2 bases, there was a span of 8 bases. The germline V gene encodes CDR1 ENHRY and CDR2 SYGVKD. CDR3 size: 14 residues. CDR3 coding DNA: TGTGCCATCAGTGAGTCAGGGTTCCCCTACGAGCAGTACTTC. Translation gives CAISESGFPYEQYF.

J is TRBJ1-5 and V is TRBV2; perhaps TRBD1 as D (6 bases). The germline V gene encodes CDR1 SNHLY and CDR2 FYNNEI. CDR3 length equals 16 residues. The V and J ends lost 7 bases and 4 bases respectively, with 20 bases between them. The CDR3 DNA is TGTGCCAGCACCCTAGGGGGGTTGAGGCCGAATCAGCCCCAGCATTTT. Translated, it gives CASTLGGLRPNQPQHF.

The chain employs TRBV25-1 and TRBJ2-3; D is uncertain. The CDR3 is 13 residues long. Germline V gene data show CDR1 as MGHDK and CDR2 as SYGVNS. Deletions cut 2 bases from V and 5 bases from J, with 8 bases between. The CDR3 reads CASSEQARDTQYF. CDR3 coding DNA: TGTGCCAGCAGTGAACAGGCCCGAGATACGCAGTATTTT.

This clonotype has ten or more counts. The chain uses TRBV4-1 and TRBJ2-7, with a tentative D call TRBD2 (6 bases). Trimming stripped 2 bases from V and 1 base from J, with 12 bases between. The V gene's germline CDR1 is MGHRA and CDR2 YSYEKL. The CDR3 runs 15 residues. In DNA form, the CDR3 reads TGCGCCAGCAGCCAATTGGGGCGGGGATCCTACGAGCAGTACTTC. Translated: CASSQLGRGSYEQYF.

Points on this clonotype: A much larger clone lies a single base off, so this may be a read error. As the CDR3 is not closed by the conserved phenylalanine or tryptophan, this likely results from a read error. The V call is TRBV12-3 or TRBV12-4, the J call TRBJ2-5, with TRBD1 identical over 7 bases. Germline trimming cut 6 bases from V and 3 bases from J; bases unmatched to any gene: 4. The CDR3 is made up of 13 amino acids. The CDR3 DNA follows: TGTGCCAGCAGGTACAGGGGAAAAGAGACCCAGTACCTC. Encoded protein: CASRYRGKETQYL.

This rearrangement joins TRBV10-3 to TRBJ1-5, with D uncertain. The CDR3 length is 17 residues. The V end was cut by 2 bases, the J end by 0 bases, with 14 bases between. Germline V gene lookup returns CDR1 ENHRY and CDR2 SYGVKD. CDR3 nucleotide sequence: TGTGCCATCAGTGAGAAGAGACACCAGGATAGCAATCAGCCCCAGCATTTT. Protein product: CAISEKRHQDSNQPQHF.

This rearrangement joins TRBV25-1 to TRBJ2-7; possible D gene TRBD2, 6 bases. The germline V and J ends were trimmed by 4 bases and 3 bases, with 13 bases remaining between them. CDR3 length: 14 amino acids. Germline V CDR1 and CDR2: MGHDK, SYGVNS. The CDR3 sequence is CASSGRARSYEQYF. DNA of the CDR3: TGTGCCAGCAGTGGGAGGGCCAGGAGCTACGAGCAGTACTTC.

As for this clonotype: A junction boundary mismatches the germline segment, possibly from a read error. The chain has TRBV19 and TRBJ1-3; no definite D call. From germline, CDR1 is LNHDA and CDR2 SQIVND (reference sequence). The CDR3 is 17 amino acids. The DNA for the CDR3 is TGTGCCAGTAATATATTGGAAGTGAGCTTCTCTGGAAGCACCATATATTTT. It codes for CASNILEVSFSGSTIYF.

A word on this clonotype: A much bigger clone sits one base away, suggesting this may be a read error. The chain carries TRBV12-3 or TRBV12-4 and TRBJ1-2; no clear D gene. This CDR3 region has 12 residues. V was pared by 6 bases and J by 6 bases, with 11 bases between. CDR3 DNA sequence: TGTGCCAGCAGCTTGGGCCGCCATGGCTACACCTTC. As protein: CASSLGRHGYTF.

Many counts were recorded for this clonotype. This rearrangement joins TRBV20-1 to TRBJ2-1; 9 nucleotides agree with TRBD2. After removal of 0 bases from V and 3 bases from J, the junction contained 6 bases not matched to a gene. The CDR3 is 16 amino acids. The V gene's germline CDR1 is DFQATT and CDR2 SNEGSKA (reference sequence). Here the CDR3 reads CSARERTSEYYNEQFF. In DNA form, the CDR3 reads TGCAGTGCTAGAGAAAGGACTAGCGAGTACTACAATGAGCAGTTCTTC.

This clonotype appeared many times. This chain joins TRBV6-5 and TRBJ1-5; the D is unclear. The CDR3 loop spans 13 amino acids. The ends were cut back, 0 bases at V and 7 bases at J, with 7 bases in the middle. CDR1 and CDR2 from the germline V gene are MNHEY and SVGAGI. The CDR3 is CASSYSEGQPQHF. In nucleotides, the CDR3 is TGTGCCAGCAGTTACTCCGAGGGCCAGCCCCAGCATTTT.

The sample holds a few counts of this clonotype. The rearrangement links TRBV5-6 to TRBJ1-6, with D unresolved. Trimming pared 1 base from V and 8 bases from J, leaving 4 bases between. Germline V CDR1 and CDR2: SGHDT, YYEEEE. The CDR3 covers 12 residues. CDR3: CASSLPHSPLHF. CDR3 sequence (DNA): TGTGCCAGCAGCTTGCCGCATTCACCCCTCCACTTT.

This sequence joins TRBV29-1 and TRBJ1-1; D is unresolved. The CDR3 is 12 residues long. Trimming pared 2 bases from V and 7 bases from J, leaving 11 bases between. From germline, CDR1 is SQVTM and CDR2 ANQGSEA. The CDR3 coding sequence is TGCAGCGTTGAATCGGGTCAGGTTGAAGCTTTCTTT. Amino acid sequence: CSVESGQVEAFF.

CDR3 DNA: TGCAGTGCTAGAGCTAGCGGGGACACCGGGGAGCTGTTTTTT. This encodes CSARASGDTGELFF. The rearrangement uses TRBV20-1 and TRBJ2-2; 9 bases match TRBD2. This CDR3 contains 14 residues. Germline V gives CDR1 DFQATT, CDR2 SNEGSKA (reference sequence). V dropped 1 base and J dropped 3; count of bases not matched to a gene: 0.

This clonotype was counted ten times or more. V and J are TRBV6-1 and TRBJ2-1; possibly TRBD2 for D (6 bases). This CDR3 has 15 amino acids. The V end lost 7 bases, the J end lost 1 base, and 14 bases lay between the germline ends. Germline assignment: CDR1 MNHNS and CDR2 SASEGT. CDR3 sequence: CASTVGGPSYNEQFF. CDR3 in DNA: TGTGCCAGCACCGTCGGGGGACCGTCCTACAATGAGCAGTTCTTC.

This clonotype was counted only a few times. This chain links TRBV6-1 with TRBJ2-3, with 14 bases fitting TRBD2. CDR3 length: 16 residues. V trimming: 6 bases; J trimming: 6 bases; junction bases outside the gene matches: 8. Germline V gene lookup returns CDR1 MNHNS and CDR2 SASEGT. Written as DNA, the CDR3 is TGTGCCAGCAGCCCTCCGGGACTAGCGGGGGCGGATACGCAGTATTTT. Translating gives CASSPPGLAGADTQYF.

About this clonotype itself: Since the CDR3 does not end with the conserved phenylalanine or tryptophan, this likely comes from a read error. It is unclear where the CDR3 begins or ends on the DNA, so no DNA is shown, and the CDR3 is as TCRdb lists it. The rearrangement joins TRBV10-1 to TRBJ2-7. Counting both end residues, the CDR3 totals 13 amino acids. CDR1 is WNHNN and CDR2 is SYGVQD in the germline V gene (reference sequence). The CDR3 here is CASSVGSLDEQCS.

In its sample, this clonotype was seen many times. V usage is TRBV5-8 and J usage is TRBJ2-1; TRBD1 might be the D (6 bases). Trimming removed 4 bases from V and 8 bases from J, with 16 bases in between. Germline V gene sequence: CDR1 SGHTS, CDR2 YDEGEE. This CDR3 has 14 amino acids. The DNA of the CDR3 is TGTGCCAGCAGCCTTGAAACAGGGCTCGATGAGCAGTTCTTC. Its translation is CASSLETGLDEQFF.

This clonotype has a handful of counts. The chain links TRBV7-9 to TRBJ1-4; D ambiguous. Germline CDR1 SEHNR, CDR2 FQNEAQ (reference sequence). Deletions cut 5 bases from V and 7 bases from J, with 11 bases between. This CDR3 has 13 amino acids. The CDR3: CASSRHLLEKLFF. The CDR3 DNA is TGTGCCAGCAGCCGGCACCTTCTTGAAAAACTGTTTTTT.

At least ten counts were recorded for this clonotype. The chain couples TRBV4-1 to TRBJ1-3; no definite D call. Trimming pared 0 bases from V and 0 bases from J, leaving 18 bases between. The CDR3 spans 19 residues. CDR1 is MGHRA, CDR2 YSYEKL, per germline. The CDR3 DNA sequence: TGCGCCAGCAGCCAAGACACGACTGCCGCATCTTACTCTGGAAACACCATATATTTT. It encodes CASSQDTTAASYSGNTIYF.

The rearrangement joins TRBV6-1 to TRBJ2-1; D may be TRBD2 (7 bases). The germline gives CDR1 MNHNS, CDR2 SASEGT. The CDR3 has 13 residues. Trimming left V 11 bases short and J 5 bases short, with 16 bases between. The CDR3 here is CALRGGEHNEQFF. DNA of the CDR3: TGTGCCCTGAGGGGGGGGGAACACAATGAGCAGTTCTTC.